A selection of T cell receptor beta chains follows, all from one sample in a study of blood T cell repertoires in COVID-19. Clones were sequenced by immunoSEQ multiplex PCR, and TCRdb holds only the in-frame ones, with some missing. The table records about 320,000 clones, roughly 85% of them present only once. Input material: peripheral blood. The receptor source for this set is a human donor in a cohort sampled during active COVID-19. The CDR3 runs from the conserved cysteine through the conserved F or W. D genes are given only for firm matches. Only some rows state a clone size, as once, few, many or a class for expanded clones.

>TRBD1|NA|TRBJ1-1|TRBV6-5
CASTRWTGMNTEAFF
TGTGCCAGCACTAGATGGACAGGGATGAACACTGAAGCTTTCTTT
>TRBD2|NA|TRBJ2-3|TRBV4-1
CASSLTSGGAGGDTQYF
TGCGCCAGCAGCTTAACTAGCGGGGGGGCCGGGGGAGATACGCAGTATTTT
>TRBD1|NA|TRBJ1-5|TRBV19
CASSSPPGQNQPQHF
TGTGCCAGTAGTTCCCCTCCGGGACAGAATCAGCCCCAGCATTTT
>TRBD1|NA|TRBJ2-2|TRBV5-1
CASSSRQGANTGELFF
TGCGCCAGCAGCTCCCGACAGGGGGCGAACACCGGGGAGCTGTTTTTT
>NA|NA|TRBJ1-4|TRBV19
CASSTRPRTLNEKLFF
TGTGCCAGTAGTACCCGTCCCCGGACACTGAATGAAAAACTGTTTTTT
>TRBD1|NA|TRBJ1-1|TRBV6-5
CASSATTGWDTEAFF
TGTGCCAGCAGCGCTACGACAGGGTGGGACACTGAAGCTTTCTTT
>TRBD1|few|TRBJ1-3|TRBV6-6
CASSYDRASGNTIYF
TGTGCCAGCAGTTATGACAGGGCCTCTGGAAACACCATATATTTT
>NA|few|TRBJ1-1|TRBV27
CASRRGFEAFF
TGTGCCAGCAGGCGGGGTTTTGAAGCTTTCTTT
>NA|few|TRBJ1-2|TRBV7-9
CASSLGGGYGYTF
TGTGCCAGCAGCTTAGGAGGGGGCTATGGCTACACCTTC
>NA|once|TRBJ1-2|TRBV21-1
CASSPRGTGSYGYTF
TGTGCCAGCAGCCCCCGAGGGACAGGGAGCTATGGCTACACCTTC
>NA|NA|TRBJ2-7|TRBV30
CAWSNGAGEYF
TGTGCCTGGAGTAACGGAGCAGGGGAGTACTTC
>NA|once|TRBJ2-5|TRBV7-6
CASSFQIQETQYF
TGTGCCAGCAGCTTCCAAATTCAAGAGACCCAGTACTTC
>TRBD2|NA|TRBJ2-5|TRBV3-1/TRBV3-2
CASSLAGGRGETQYF
TGTGCCAGCAGCCTAGCGGGGGGACGTGGAGAGACCCAGTACTTC
>NA|NA|TRBJ1-1|TRBV10-3
CAISAGDWAFF
TGTGCCATCAGTGCCGGAGATTGGGCTTTCTTT
>TRBD1|NA|TRBJ2-5|TRBV5-1
CASSPTGGETQYF
TGCGCCAGCAGCCCAACAGGGGGGGAGACCCAGTACTTC
>NA|NA|TRBJ2-6|TRBV30
CAWSLRQGRSGANVLTF
TGTGCCTGGAGTCTTCGTCAGGGGCGATCCGGGGCCAACGTCCTGACTTTC